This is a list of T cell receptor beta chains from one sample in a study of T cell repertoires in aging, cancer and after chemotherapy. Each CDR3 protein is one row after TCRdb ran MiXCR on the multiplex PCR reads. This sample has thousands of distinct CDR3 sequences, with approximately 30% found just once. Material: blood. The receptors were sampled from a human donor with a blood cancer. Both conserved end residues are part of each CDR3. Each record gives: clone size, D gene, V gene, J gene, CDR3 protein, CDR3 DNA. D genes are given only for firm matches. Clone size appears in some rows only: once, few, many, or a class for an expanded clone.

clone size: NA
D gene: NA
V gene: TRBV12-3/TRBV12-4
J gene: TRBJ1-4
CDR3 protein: CASSLSLPGPTNEKLFF
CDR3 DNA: TGTGCCAGCAGTTTAAGCCTACCAGGGCCAACTAATGAAAAACTGTTTTTT

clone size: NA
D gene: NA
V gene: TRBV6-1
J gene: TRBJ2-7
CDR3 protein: CASSQEGGLRQYF
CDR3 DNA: TGTGCCAGCAGCCAGGAGGGGGGGCTGAGGCAGTACTTC

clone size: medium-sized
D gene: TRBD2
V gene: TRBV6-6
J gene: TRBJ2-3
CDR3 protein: CASSYLTSGPPEDTQYF
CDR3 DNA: TGTGCCAGCAGTTACTTGACTAGCGGGCCACCAGAGGATACGCAGTATTTT

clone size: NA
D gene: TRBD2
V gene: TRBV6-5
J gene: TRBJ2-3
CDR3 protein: CASSRKGVIGGGPDTQYF
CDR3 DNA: TGTGCCAGCAGCCGCAAGGGGGTGATTGGCGGGGGGCCAGATACGCAGTATTTT

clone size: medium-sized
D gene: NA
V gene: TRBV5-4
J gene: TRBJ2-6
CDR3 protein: CASSPTGTSSGANVLTF
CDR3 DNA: TGTGCCAGCAGCCCTACAGGGACCTCCTCTGGGGCCAACGTCCTGACTTTC

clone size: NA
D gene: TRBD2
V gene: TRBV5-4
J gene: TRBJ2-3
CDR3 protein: CASSQDSGGADTQYF
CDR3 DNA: TGTGCCAGCAGCCAAGATAGCGGGGGGGCCGATACGCAGTATTTT

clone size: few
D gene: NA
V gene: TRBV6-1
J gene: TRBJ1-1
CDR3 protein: CASSFHRESHTEAFF
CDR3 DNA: TGTGCCAGCAGTTTCCACAGGGAATCGCACACTGAAGCTTTCTTT

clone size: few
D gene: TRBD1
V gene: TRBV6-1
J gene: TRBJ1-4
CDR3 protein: CASRRDRGGEKLFF
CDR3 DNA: TGTGCCAGCAGACGGGACAGGGGGGGTGAAAAACTGTTTTTT

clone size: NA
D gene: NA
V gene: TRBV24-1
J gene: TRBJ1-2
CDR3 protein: CATSDGDGYGYTF
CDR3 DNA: TGTGCCACCAGTGATGGGGACGGTTATGGCTACACCTTC

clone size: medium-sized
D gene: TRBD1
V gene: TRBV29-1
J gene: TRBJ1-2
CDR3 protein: CSTSRDRRFYGYTF
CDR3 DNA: TGCAGCACATCCCGGGACAGGAGGTTTTATGGCTACACCTTC

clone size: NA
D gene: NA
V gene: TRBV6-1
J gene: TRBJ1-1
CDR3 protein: CASSEAGVTPRNTEAFF
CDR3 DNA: TGTGCCAGCAGTGAAGCCGGGGTTACACCACGAAACACTGAAGCTTTCTTT

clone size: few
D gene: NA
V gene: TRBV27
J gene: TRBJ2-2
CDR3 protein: CASRPSAGELFF
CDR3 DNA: TGTGCCAGCAGGCCCAGTGCCGGGGAGCTGTTTTTT

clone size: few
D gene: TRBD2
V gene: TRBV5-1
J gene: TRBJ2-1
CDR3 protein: CASSLVGLAGGSDEQFF
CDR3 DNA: TGCGCCAGCAGCTTGGTAGGCCTAGCGGGGGGTTCGGATGAGCAGTTCTTC

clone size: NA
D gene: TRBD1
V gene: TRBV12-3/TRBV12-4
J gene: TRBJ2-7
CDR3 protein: CASSFGTGGYEQYF
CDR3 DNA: TGTGCCAGCAGTTTCGGGACAGGGGGCTACGAGCAGTACTTC

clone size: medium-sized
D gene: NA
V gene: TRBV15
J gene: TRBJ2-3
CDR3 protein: CATSRPSTDTQYF
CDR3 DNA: TGTGCCACCAGCAGGCCAAGCACAGATACGCAGTATTTT

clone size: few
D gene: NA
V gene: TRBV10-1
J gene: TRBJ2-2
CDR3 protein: CASSTGSGRTGELFF
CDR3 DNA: TGCGCCAGCAGTACCGGATCAGGACGCACCGGGGAGCTGTTTTTT

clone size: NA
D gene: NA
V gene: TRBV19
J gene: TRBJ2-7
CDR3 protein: CASRLGTGSYEQYF
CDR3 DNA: TGTGCCAGTAGACTGGGGACGGGATCCTACGAGCAGTACTTC

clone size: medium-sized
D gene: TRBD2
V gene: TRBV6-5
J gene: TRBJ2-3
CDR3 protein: CASSRKGVIGGGTTDTQYF
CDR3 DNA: TGTGCCAGCAGCCGCAAGGGGGTGATTGGCGGGGGGACCACAGATACGCAGTATTTT

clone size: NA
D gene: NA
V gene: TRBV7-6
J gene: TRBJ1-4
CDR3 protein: CASSLVGWSGRGAGVGEKLFF
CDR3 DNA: TGTGCCAGCAGCTTAGTGGGCTGGTCGGGACGGGGAGCTGGAGTAGGAGAAAAACTGTTTTTT

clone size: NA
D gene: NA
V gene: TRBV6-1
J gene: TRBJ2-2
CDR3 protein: CASTGGDTGELFF
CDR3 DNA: TGTGCCAGCACCGGGGGTGACACCGGGGAGCTGTTTTTT

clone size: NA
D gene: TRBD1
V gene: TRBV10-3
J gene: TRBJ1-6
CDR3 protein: CAIGAGQPNSPLHF
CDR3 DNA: TGTGCCATCGGGGCGGGACAGCCTAATTCACCCCTCCACTTT

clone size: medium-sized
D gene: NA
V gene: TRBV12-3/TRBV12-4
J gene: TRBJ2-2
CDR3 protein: CASSLGLSPGELFF
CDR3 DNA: TGTGCCAGCAGTTTAGGCCTTTCCCCCGGGGAGCTGTTTTTT

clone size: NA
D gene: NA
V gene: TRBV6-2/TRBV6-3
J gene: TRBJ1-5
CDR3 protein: CASSPGTANYQPQHF
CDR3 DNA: TGTGCCAGCAGCCCCGGGACGGCCAATTATCAGCCCCAGCATTTT

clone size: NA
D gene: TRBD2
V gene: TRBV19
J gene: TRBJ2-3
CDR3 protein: CASSIAGGPTDTQYF
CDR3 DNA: TGTGCCAGTAGTATAGCGGGGGGGCCGACAGATACGCAGTATTTT

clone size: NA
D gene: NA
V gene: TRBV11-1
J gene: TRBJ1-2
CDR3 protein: CASSPTWQIVPRYGYTF
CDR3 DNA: TGTGCCAGCAGCCCGACGTGGCAGATCGTTCCCCGCTATGGCTACACCTTC

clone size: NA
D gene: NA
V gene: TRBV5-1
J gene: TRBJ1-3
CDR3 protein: CASSSQVSSGNTIYF
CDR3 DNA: TGCGCCAGCAGCTCACAGGTCTCCTCTGGAAACACCATATATTTT

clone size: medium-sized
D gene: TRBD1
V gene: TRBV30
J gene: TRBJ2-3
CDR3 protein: CAWNRDRATDTQYF
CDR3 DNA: TGTGCCTGGAACCGGGACAGGGCCACAGATACGCAGTATTTT

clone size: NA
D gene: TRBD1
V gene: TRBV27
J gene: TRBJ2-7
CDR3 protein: CASSLAAAGQALSYEQYF
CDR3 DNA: TGTGCCAGCAGTTTAGCCGCCGCGGGACAGGCCCTCTCCTACGAGCAGTACTTC

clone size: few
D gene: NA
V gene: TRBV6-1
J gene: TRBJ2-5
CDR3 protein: CASREWAKQETQYF
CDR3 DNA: TGTGCCAGCAGGGAGTGGGCCAAACAAGAGACCCAGTACTTC

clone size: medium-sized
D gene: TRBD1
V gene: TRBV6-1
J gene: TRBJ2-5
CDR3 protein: CASSVRDRAGETQYF
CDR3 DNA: TGTGCCAGCAGTGTACGGGACAGGGCTGGGGAGACCCAGTACTTC

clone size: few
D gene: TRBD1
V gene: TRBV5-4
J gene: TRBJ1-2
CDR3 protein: CASSRTGGEGGYTF
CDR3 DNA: TGTGCCAGCAGCAGGACAGGGGGCGAGGGTGGCTACACCTTC

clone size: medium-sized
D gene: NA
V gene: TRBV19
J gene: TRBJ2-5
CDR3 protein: CASSKAGETQYF
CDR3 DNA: TGTGCCAGTAGTAAGGCGGGAGAGACCCAGTACTTC

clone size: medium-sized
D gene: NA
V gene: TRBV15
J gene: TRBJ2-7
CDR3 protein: CATSRADSYEQYF
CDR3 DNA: TGTGCCACCAGCAGAGCCGACAGTTACGAGCAGTACTTC

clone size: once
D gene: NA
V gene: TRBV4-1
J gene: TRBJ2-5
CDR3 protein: CASSQEGSREETQYF
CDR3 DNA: TGCGCCAGCAGCCAAGAAGGCAGCAGGGAGGAGACCCAGTACTTC

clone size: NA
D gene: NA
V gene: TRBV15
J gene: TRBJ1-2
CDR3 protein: CATSLGPYGYTF
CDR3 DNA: TGTGCCACCAGCTTAGGACCCTATGGCTACACCTTC

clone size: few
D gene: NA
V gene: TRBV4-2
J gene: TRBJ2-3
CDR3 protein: CASSQEGIQITDTQYF
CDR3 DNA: TGTGCCAGCAGCCAAGAAGGAATACAGATCACAGATACGCAGTATTTT

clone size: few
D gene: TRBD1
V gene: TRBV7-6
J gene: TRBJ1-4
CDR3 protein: CASSYGTGREKLFF
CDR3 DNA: TGTGCCAGCAGCTACGGGACAGGGCGTGAAAAACTGTTTTTT

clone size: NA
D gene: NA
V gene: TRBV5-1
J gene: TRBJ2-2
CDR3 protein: CASYWNTGELFF
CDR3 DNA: TGCGCCAGTTACTGGAACACCGGGGAGCTGTTTTTT

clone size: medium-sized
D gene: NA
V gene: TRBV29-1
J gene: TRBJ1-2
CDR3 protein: CSVEDLDKYLYGYTF
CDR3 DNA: TGCAGCGTTGAAGATCTGGACAAGTATCTCTATGGCTACACCTTC

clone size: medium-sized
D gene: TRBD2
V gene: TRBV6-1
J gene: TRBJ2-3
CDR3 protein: CASSSGGNTDTQYF
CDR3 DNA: TGTGCCAGCAGTAGCGGGGGGAACACAGATACGCAGTATTTT

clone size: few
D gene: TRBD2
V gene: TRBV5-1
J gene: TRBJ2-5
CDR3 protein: CASSLGTSGGETQYF
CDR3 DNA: TGCGCCAGCAGCTTGGGGACTAGCGGGGGGGAGACCCAGTACTTC

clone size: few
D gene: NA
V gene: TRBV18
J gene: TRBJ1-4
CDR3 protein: CASSPERTNEKLFF
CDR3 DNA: TGTGCCAGCTCACCAGAGAGAACTAATGAAAAACTGTTTTTT

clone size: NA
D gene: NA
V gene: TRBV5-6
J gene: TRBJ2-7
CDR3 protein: CASSPGSLYEQYF
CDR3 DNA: TGTGCCAGCAGCCCCGGCTCTCTCTACGAGCAGTACTTC

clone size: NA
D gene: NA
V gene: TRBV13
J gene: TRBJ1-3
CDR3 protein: CASSLGPSSGNTIYF
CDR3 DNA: TGTGCCAGCAGCTTAGGGCCTAGCTCTGGAAACACCATATATTTT